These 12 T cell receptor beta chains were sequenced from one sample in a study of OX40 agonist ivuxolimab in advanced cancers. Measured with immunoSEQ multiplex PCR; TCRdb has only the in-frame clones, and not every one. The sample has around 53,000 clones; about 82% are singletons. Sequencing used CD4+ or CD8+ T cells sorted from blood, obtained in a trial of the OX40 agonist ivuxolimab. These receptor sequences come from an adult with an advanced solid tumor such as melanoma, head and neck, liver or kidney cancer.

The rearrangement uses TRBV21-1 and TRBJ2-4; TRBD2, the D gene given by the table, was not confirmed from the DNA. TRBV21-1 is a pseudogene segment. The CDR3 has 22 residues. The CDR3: CASSKSPRPTRGGRAAKNIQYF. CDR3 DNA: TGTGCCAGCAGCAAAAGCCCCAGACCCACTCGCGGCGGGAGGGCCGCCAAAAACATTCAGTACTTC.

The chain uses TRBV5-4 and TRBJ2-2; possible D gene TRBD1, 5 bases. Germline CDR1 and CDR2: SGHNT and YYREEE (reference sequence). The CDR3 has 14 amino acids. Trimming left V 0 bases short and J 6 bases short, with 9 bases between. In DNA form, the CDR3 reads TGTGCCAGCAGCTTGGTAGGGGCGGCCGGGGAGCTGTTTTTT. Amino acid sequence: CASSLVGAAGELFF.

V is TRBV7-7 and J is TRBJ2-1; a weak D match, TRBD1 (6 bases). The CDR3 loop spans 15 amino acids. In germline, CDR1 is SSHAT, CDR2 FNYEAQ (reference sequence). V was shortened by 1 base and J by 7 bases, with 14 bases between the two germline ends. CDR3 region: CASSLGTDRSNEQFF. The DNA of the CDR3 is TGTGCCAGCAGCTTAGGTACCGACAGGAGTAATGAGCAGTTCTTC. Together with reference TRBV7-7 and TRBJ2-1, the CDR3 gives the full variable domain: GAGVSQSPRYKVTKRGQDVTLRCDPISSHATLYWYQQALGQGPEFLTYFNYEAQPDKSGLPSDRFSAERPEGSISTLTIQRTEQRDSAMYRCASSLGTDRSNEQFFGPGTRLTVL.

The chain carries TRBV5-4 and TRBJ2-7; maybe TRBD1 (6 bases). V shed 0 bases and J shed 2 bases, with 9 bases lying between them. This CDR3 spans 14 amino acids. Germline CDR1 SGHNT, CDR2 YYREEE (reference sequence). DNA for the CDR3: TGTGCCAGCAGCTTGGACAGGGCGGCCTACGAGCAGTACTTC. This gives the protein CASSLDRAAYEQYF.

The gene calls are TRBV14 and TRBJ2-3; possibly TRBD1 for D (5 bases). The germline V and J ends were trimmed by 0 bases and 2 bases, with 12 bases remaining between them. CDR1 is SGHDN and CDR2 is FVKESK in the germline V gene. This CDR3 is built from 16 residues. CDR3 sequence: CASSQEGRAPTDTQYF. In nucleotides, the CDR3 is TGTGCCAGCAGCCAAGAGGGCAGGGCTCCCACAGATACGCAGTATTTT.

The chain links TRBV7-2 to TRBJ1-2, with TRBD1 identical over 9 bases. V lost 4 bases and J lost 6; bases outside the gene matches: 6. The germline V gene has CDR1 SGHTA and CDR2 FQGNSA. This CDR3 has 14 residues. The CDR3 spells CASSSTGTGNGYTF. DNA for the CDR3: TGTGCCAGCAGCTCAACCGGGACAGGGAATGGCTACACCTTC.

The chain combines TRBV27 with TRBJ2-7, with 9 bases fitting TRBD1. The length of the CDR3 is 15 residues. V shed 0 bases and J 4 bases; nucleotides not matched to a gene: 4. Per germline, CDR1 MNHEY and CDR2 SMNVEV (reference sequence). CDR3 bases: TGTGCCAGCAGTTTATCGGTGGGACAGGGTTACGAGCAGTACTTC. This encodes CASSLSVGQGYEQYF.

Here the CDR3 DNA reads TGTGCCAGCAGCCTGAAGGGGAACTATGGCTACACCTTC. It specifies CASSLKGNYGYTF. The genes are TRBV7-2 and TRBJ1-2, with a weak D call TRBD1 (5 bases). Germline V gives CDR1 SGHTA, CDR2 FQGNSA. The CDR3 has 13 amino acids. Trimming removed 5 bases from V and 2 bases from J, with 9 bases in between.

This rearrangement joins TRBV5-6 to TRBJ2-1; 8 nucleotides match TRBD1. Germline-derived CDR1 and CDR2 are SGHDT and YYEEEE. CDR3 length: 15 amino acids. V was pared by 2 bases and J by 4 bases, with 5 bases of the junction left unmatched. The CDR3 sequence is CASSLTGGIYNEQFF. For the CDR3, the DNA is TGTGCCAGCAGCTTAACAGGGGGGATTTACAATGAGCAGTTCTTC.

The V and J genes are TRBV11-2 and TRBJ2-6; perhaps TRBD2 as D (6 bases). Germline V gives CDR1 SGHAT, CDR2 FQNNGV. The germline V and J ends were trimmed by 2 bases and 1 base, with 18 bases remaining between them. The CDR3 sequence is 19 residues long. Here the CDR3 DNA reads TGTGCCAGCAGCTTAAAGGTTGGGGGGAAGTATTCTGGGGCCAACGTCCTGACTTTC. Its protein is CASSLKVGGKYSGANVLTF.

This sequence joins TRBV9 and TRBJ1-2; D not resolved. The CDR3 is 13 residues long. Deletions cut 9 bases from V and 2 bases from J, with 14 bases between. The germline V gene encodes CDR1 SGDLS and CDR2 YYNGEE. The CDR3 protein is CATPPPRNYGYTF. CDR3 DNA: TGTGCCACGCCCCCCCCGAGGAACTATGGCTACACCTTC.

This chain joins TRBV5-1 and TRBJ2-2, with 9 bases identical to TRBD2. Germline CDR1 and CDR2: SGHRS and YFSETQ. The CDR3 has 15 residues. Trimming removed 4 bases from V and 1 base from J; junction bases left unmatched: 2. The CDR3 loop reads CASSLSGRNTGELFF. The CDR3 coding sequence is TGCGCCAGCAGCCTTAGCGGGAGGAACACCGGGGAGCTGTTTTTT.